The 18 T cell receptor beta chains below all came from one sample that was sequenced in a study of vaccination and CD4 T cells after COVID-19. Regarding treatment: roughly 10-day PBMC culture with coronavirus spike peptide pools or control peptides (ViraFEST assay). Sequenced with the Oncomine TCR Beta short-read assay was DNA taken from cultured CD4+ T cells. TCRdb reanalysed the PCR reads using MiXCR and keeps one entry per CDR3 protein. Of 15,000 to 20,000 distinct CDR3 sequences in the sample, around half were seen once. Their cognate antigens are unknown. Sequenced material: CD4+ T cells from blood, cultured in vitro, taken before SARS-CoV-2 vaccination. The receptor set was obtained from a human donor who had recovered from COVID-19.

This clonotype has just a few counts. This rearrangement joins TRBV20-1 to TRBJ1-1, with D possibly being TRBD1 (6 bases). Trimming pared 0 bases from V and 8 bases from J, leaving 13 bases between. Looked up from germline, CDR1 is DFQATT and CDR2 is SNEGSKA (reference sequence). CDR3 length equals 13 residues. The DNA for the CDR3 is TGCAGTGCTAGAGATCCCCCAGGGGCCGAAGCTTTCTTT. It translates to CSARDPPGAEAFF.

This chain joins TRBV4-3 and TRBJ1-4; 7 bases map to TRBD1. The CDR3 runs to 19 residues. Trimming removed 0 bases from V and 8 bases from J; junction bases left unmatched: 18. Germline CDR1 and CDR2: LGHNA and YSLEER. Here the CDR3 reads CASSQDRAGGERTWEKLFF. The CDR3 coding sequence is TGCGCCAGCAGCCAAGATCGGGCAGGGGGAGAGAGGACGTGGGAAAAACTGTTTTTT.

This rearrangement joins TRBV6-2 or TRBV6-3 to TRBJ1-2; D gene uncertain. CDR1 is MNHEY and CDR2 is SVGEGT in the germline V gene. The CDR3 has 12 amino acids. Deletions cut 6 bases from V and 2 bases from J, with 7 bases between. The CDR3 DNA sequence: TGTGCCAGCAGCCAGGACAACTATGGCTACACCTTC. Encoded protein: CASSQDNYGYTF.

The V gene is TRBV20-1, the J gene TRBJ2-7; TRBD2 aligns across 10 bases. The CDR3 has 14 residues. Per germline, CDR1 DFQATT and CDR2 SNEGSKA (reference sequence). J was trimmed by 4 bases and V by 6 bases; bases with no gene match: 9. CDR3 region: CSAVSGRGYYEQYF. In DNA, the CDR3 is TGCAGTGCCGTGAGCGGGAGGGGTTATTACGAGCAGTACTTC.

V is TRBV6-5 and J is TRBJ1-3; a weak D match, TRBD1 (5 bases). The V and J ends lost 0 bases and 0 bases respectively, with 6 bases between them. This CDR3 region has 15 residues. Germline CDR1 is MNHEY and CDR2 is SVGAGI. The CDR3 protein is CASSYSTVSGNTIYF. The CDR3 bases are TGTGCCAGCAGTTACTCGACAGTCTCTGGAAACACCATATATTTT.

This sequence joins TRBV6-1 and TRBJ2-7; 9 positions match TRBD1. The CDR3 has 12 amino acids. From germline, CDR1 is MNHNS and CDR2 SASEGT. After removal of 10 bases from V and 7 bases from J, the junction contained 8 bases not matched to a gene. In DNA form, the CDR3 reads TGTGCCACGTTCGACAGGGGGAGTGAGCAGTACTTC. Its translation is CATFDRGSEQYF.

The rearrangement joins TRBV7-2 to TRBJ2-3; 8 bases map to TRBD2. The J segment lost 1 base and the V segment lost 2 bases, leaving 11 bases of the junction unmatched. The CDR3 is made up of 18 amino acids. Per germline, CDR1 SGHTA and CDR2 FQGNSA. The CDR3 here is CASSLIGASGFRTDTQYF. The DNA for the CDR3 is TGTGCCAGCAGCTTAATTGGTGCTAGCGGGTTCCGCACAGATACGCAGTATTTT. Combining the CDR3 with reference TRBV7-2 and TRBJ2-3 gives the whole variable domain GAGVSQSPSNKVTEKGKDVELRCDPISGHTALYWYRQSLGQGLEFLIYFQGNSAPDKSGLPSDRFSAERTGGSVSTLTIQRTQQEDSAVYLCASSLIGASGFRTDTQYFGPGTRLTVL.

The J gene is TRBJ2-2, the V gene TRBV19, with D perhaps assigned TRBD1 or TRBD2 (5 bases each). Germline V CDR1 and CDR2: LNHDA, SQIVND (reference sequence). The CDR3 is 15 amino acids. V lost 5 bases and J 5 bases, leaving 15 bases between the germline ends. The CDR3 loop reads CASSVGTGGTGELFF. As DNA, the CDR3 is TGTGCCAGTAGTGTTGGGACGGGTGGGACCGGGGAGCTGTTTTTT.

Turning to this clonotype: The conserved final phenylalanine or tryptophan is absent from the CDR3, which likely points to a read error. The gene calls are TRBV7-9 and TRBJ1-3; D is unresolved. This CDR3 is built from 14 residues. The V gene lost 0 bases and the J gene lost 2 bases, with 5 bases spanning the gap. Germline V gene sequence: CDR1 SEHNR, CDR2 FQNEAQ (reference sequence). CDR3 nucleotide sequence: TGTGCCAGCAGCTTAGCAGGGCCTGGAAACACCATATATTCT. It translates to CASSLAGPGNTIYS.

The CDR3 is CASGTGHNYGYTF. Here the CDR3 DNA reads TGTGCCAGCGGAACAGGGCACAACTATGGCTACACCTTC. The V gene is TRBV27, the J gene TRBJ1-2; D may be TRBD1 (6 bases). The V gene's germline CDR1 is MNHEY and CDR2 SMNVEV (reference sequence). CDR3 length: 13 residues. Trimming stripped 8 bases from V and 2 bases from J, with 12 bases between.

The rearrangement links TRBV20-1 to TRBJ1-1; D remains unclear. This CDR3 has 14 amino acids. Trimming left V 5 bases short and J 0 bases short, with 13 bases between. CDR1 and CDR2 from the germline V gene are DFQATT and SNEGSKA (reference sequence). The CDR3 is CSAPSGGMNTEAFF. The CDR3 coding sequence is TGCAGTGCTCCCAGCGGCGGTATGAACACTGAAGCTTTCTTT.

In its sample, this clonotype was seen a few times. This chain uses TRBV27 with TRBJ2-7; 10 bases agree with TRBD1. The V segment lost 4 bases and the J segment 6 bases; nucleotides outside the gene matches: 6. The CDR3 loop spans 14 amino acids. CDR1 and CDR2 (germline): MNHEY, SMNVEV (reference sequence). DNA of the CDR3: TGTGCCAGCAGTTGGGGACAGGGGTATGGCGAGCAGTACTTC. It is translated as CASSWGQGYGEQYF.

V is TRBV11-1 and J is TRBJ2-7, with 9 bases aligning to TRBD1. The CDR3 totals 15 residues. J gave up 4 bases and V 5 bases, and 9 bases lay outside the gene matches. Germline CDR1 reads SGHAT; CDR2 reads FQDESV (reference sequence). CDR3 in DNA: TGTGCCAGCAGCCCGGGCGGGACAGGGTGGTACGAGCAGTACTTC. Translated: CASSPGGTGWYEQYF.

The chain uses TRBV15 and TRBJ2-3; D uncertain. The CDR3 is 16 amino acids. CDR1 is LNHNV and CDR2 is YYDKDF in the germline V gene (reference sequence). Trimming pared 0 bases from V and 0 bases from J, leaving 10 bases between. CDR3 sequence reads: CATSREPDVSTDTQYF. For the CDR3, the DNA is TGTGCCACCAGCAGAGAGCCGGACGTGAGCACAGATACGCAGTATTTT.

Only one count was recorded for this clonotype. Here the CDR3 DNA reads TGTGCCAGCAGTTACGGGACAGGGGACACCGGGGAGCTGTTTTTT. Protein product: CASSYGTGDTGELFF. The chain is built from TRBV6-2 or TRBV6-3 and TRBJ2-2, with 10 bases aligning to TRBD1. Trimming removed 2 bases from V and 3 bases from J; junction bases left unmatched: 0. This CDR3 has 15 residues. The germline V gene encodes CDR1 MNHEY and CDR2 SVGEGT.

The V call is TRBV20-1, the J call TRBJ1-2; TRBD1 aligns across 7 bases. Germline V lookup: CDR1 DFQATT, CDR2 SNEGSKA (reference sequence). Losses at the gene ends were 3 bases for V and 8 bases for J; bases not matched to a gene: 9. The CDR3 runs 13 residues. CDR3 residues: CSARDRQSRGYTF. CDR3 nucleotide sequence: TGCAGTGCTAGGGACAGGCAGTCGAGGGGCTACACCTTC.

CDR3 nucleotide sequence: TGTGCCAGCGTCCGTAATTCCATCACAGATACGCAGTATTTT. It yields the protein CASVRNSITDTQYF. The rearrangement uses TRBV28 and TRBJ2-3; D gene unclear. This CDR3 is 14 amino acids long. Looked up from germline, CDR1 is MDHEN and CDR2 is SYDVKM. The germline V and J ends were trimmed by 8 bases and 2 bases, with 14 bases remaining between them.

In this sample, this clonotype turned up once. The V gene is TRBV6-1, the J gene TRBJ2-7; 7 nucleotides align to TRBD2. The CDR3 is made up of 14 amino acids. Germline CDR1 MNHNS, CDR2 SASEGT. Trimming at V came to 7 bases and at J to 0 bases, leaving 6 bases not matched to a gene. CDR3 nucleotide sequence: TGTGCCAGCAACTTTCGGGGGGACTCCTACGAGCAGTACTTC. Its protein is CASNFRGDSYEQYF.